This T cell receptor beta chain stems from a study of T-cell memory formation after mild COVID-19. Study-wide results and limits: Nothing confirmed that second-wave clones peaking on day 37 were specific for SARS-CoV-2. Clones contracting over day 15 to 85 were CD4/CD8 balanced, with later expanders leaning CD4+. For contracting clones, CD4+ ones sat mainly in CM and EM, CD8+ in EMRA.

This clonotype was counted ten times or more. Antigen: not known. cDNA libraries for TCR alpha and TCR beta, carrying sample barcodes and UMIs, came from 5'RACE with constant-segment primers. A single record per CDR3 protein comes from TCRdb applying MiXCR to the 5' RACE reads. The sample gives 50,000 or so distinct CDR3 sequences, roughly a tenth of which show up once; approximately 12% is in the top ten. Trimming took off 5 bases at V and 9 bases at J, with 14 bases between the two ends. CDR3 length: 13 residues. Per the germline V gene, CDR1 is MNHEY and CDR2 is SMNVEV (reference sequence). The specimen sequenced was PBMCs or a T cell subset sorted from them (not recorded which). The TCR sequence derives from an adult woman who had mild COVID-19 (a few samples of this study predate the infection). Cell type and time point are not known. The rearrangement links TRBV27 to TRBJ2-1, with D perhaps TRBD1 or TRBD2 (5 bases each). In DNA form, the CDR3 reads TGTGCCAGCAGTCTCCGGCCTGGGACTGAGCAGTTCTTC. It encodes CASSLRPGTEQFF.